Here is one T cell receptor (beta chain) with its context. The data originate from a study of T cells after yellow fever vaccination. TCRdb passed the 5' RACE reads through MiXCR, listing each CDR3 protein once. The sample includes 450,000 to 600,000 distinct CDR3 sequences, roughly 14% of them seen just once. This sequence originates from a man younger than 40 who received the YFV17D yellow fever vaccine. The sample was PBMCs, taken on the day of the yellow fever booster vaccination.

CDR3 in DNA: TGTGCCAGCACCCCCGCTGGGGGCGGCATCTATGGCTACACCTTC. Encoded protein: CASTPAGGGIYGYTF. This sequence joins TRBV14 and TRBJ1-2; possible D gene TRBD1, 6 bases. Trimming took 7 bases from V and 4 from J, leaving 19 bases between them. The CDR3 is 15 amino acids. The germline V gene has CDR1 SGHDN and CDR2 FVKESK.